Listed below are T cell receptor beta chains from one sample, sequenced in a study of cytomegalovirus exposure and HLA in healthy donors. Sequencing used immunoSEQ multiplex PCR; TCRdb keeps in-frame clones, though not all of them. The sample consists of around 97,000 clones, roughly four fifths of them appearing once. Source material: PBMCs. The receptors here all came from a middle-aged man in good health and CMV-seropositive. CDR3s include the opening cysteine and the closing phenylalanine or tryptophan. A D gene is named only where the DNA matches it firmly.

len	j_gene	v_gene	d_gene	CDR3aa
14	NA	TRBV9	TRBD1	CASSEGTGDYEQYF
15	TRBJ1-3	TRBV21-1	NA	CASSKGQGSGNTIYF
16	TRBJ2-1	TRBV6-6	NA	CASSYSKVQGGDEQFF
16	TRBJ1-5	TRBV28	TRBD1	CASSSVAGTGNQPQHF
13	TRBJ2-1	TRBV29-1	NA	CSVGSSVYNEQFF
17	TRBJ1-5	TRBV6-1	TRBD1	CASSERNRGLSIQPQHF
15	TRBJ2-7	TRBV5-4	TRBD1	CASSSGGQGVYEQYF
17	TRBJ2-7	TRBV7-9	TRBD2	CASSLPRLAGGDYEQYF
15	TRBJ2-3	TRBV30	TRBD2	CAWAWNSGSPDTQYF
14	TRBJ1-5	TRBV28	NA	CASSYSGVYQPQHF
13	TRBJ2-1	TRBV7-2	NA	CASSLALGSAQFF
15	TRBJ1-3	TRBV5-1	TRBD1	CASSPGTASGNTIYF
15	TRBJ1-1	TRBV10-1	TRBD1	CASTRDSSGNTEAFF
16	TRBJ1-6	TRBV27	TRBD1	CASSINPQGANSPLHF
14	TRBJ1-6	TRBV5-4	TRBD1	CASSLRQGPSPLHF
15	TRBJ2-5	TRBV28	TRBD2	CASSAGLAGVETQYF
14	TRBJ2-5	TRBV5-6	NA	CASSPWLGEETQYF
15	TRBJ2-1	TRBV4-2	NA	CASSQDGGGVNEQFF
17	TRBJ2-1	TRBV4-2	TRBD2	CASSQLLAGGQDNEQFF
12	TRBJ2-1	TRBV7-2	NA	CASSSSLREQFF
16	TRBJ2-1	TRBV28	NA	CASSLYTEGSGNEQFF
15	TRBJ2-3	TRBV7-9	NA	CASSSGLYGADTQYF
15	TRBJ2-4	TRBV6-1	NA	CASSEAAGVKNIQYF
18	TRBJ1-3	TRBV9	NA	CASSVAGQEPFSGNTIYF
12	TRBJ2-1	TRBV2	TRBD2	CASSRASGDGFF
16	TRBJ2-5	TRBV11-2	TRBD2	CASSFTGRGGRETQYF
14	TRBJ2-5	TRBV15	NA	CATSRGSSPETQYF
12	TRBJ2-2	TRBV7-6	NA	CASSPRTGELFF